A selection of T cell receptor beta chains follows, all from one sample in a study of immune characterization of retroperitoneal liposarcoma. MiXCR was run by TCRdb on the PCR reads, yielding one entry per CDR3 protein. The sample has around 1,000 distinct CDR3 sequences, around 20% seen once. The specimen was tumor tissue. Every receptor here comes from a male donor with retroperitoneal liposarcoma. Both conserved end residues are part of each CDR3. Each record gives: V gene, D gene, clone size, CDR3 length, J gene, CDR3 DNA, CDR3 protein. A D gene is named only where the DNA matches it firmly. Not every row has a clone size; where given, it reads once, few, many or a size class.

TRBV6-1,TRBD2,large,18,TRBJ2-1,TGTGCCAGCAGTGCGGCTAGCGGGGGTCTTAGCTCCTACAATGAGCAGTTCTTC,CASSAASGGLSSYNEQFF
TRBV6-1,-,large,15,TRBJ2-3,TGTGCCAGCAGTGAAGCGCCAGGTCCCCCCAAAGAGCAGTATTTT,CASSEAPGPPKEQYF
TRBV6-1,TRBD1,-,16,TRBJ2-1,TGTGCCAGCAGTGAACGAACAGGGGGCTCCTACAATGAGCAGTTCTTC,CASSERTGGSYNEQFF
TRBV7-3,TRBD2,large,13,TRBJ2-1,TGTGCCAGCAGCTCTCGGACTAGCGGTGAGCAGTTCTTC,CASSSRTSGEQFF
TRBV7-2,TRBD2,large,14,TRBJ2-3,TGTGCCAGCAGCTTCGGGGGGTCCACAGATACGCAGTATTTT,CASSFGGSTDTQYF
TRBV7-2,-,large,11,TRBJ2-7,TGTGCCAGCAGCTTATTGAACGAGCAGTACTTC,CASSLLNEQYF
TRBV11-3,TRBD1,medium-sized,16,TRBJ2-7,TGTGCCAGCAGCCTAGAAGGGGGCAACATGTACAATGAGCAGTACTTC,CASSLEGGNMYNEQYF
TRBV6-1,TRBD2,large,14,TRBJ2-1,TGTGCCAGCAGTAGACTAGCGGGGAACAATGAGCAGTTCTTC,CASSRLAGNNEQFF
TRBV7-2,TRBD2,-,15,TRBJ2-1,TGTGCCAGCAGCTTAGGGACTAGCACCTACAATGAGCAGTTCTTC,CASSLGTSTYNEQFF
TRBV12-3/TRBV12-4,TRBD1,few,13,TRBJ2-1,TGTGCCAGCAGTACAACAGGGGGCGTTGAGCAGTTCTTC,CASSTTGGVEQFF
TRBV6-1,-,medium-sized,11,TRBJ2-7,TGTGCCAGCAGGTTTTCCTACGAGCAGTACTTC,CASRFSYEQYF
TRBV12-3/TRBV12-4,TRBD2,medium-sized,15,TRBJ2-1,TGTGCCAGCAGTTTTCGGACTAGCGGGGTTAATGAGCAGTTCTTC,CASSFRTSGVNEQFF
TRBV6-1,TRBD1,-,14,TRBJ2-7,TGTGCCAGCAGTAGAAAGGGGGCGGCGTACGAGCAGTACTTC,CASSRKGAAYEQYF
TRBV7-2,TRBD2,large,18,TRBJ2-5,TGTGCCAGCAGCCCACGCCCCTCGCTAGCGGGGATGCAAGAGACCCAGTACTTC,CASSPRPSLAGMQETQYF
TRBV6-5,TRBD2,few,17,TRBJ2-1,TGTGCCAGCCGGGCCGGGACTAGCGGGGCCAGGAGGGAGGAGCAGTTCTTC,CASRAGTSGARREEQFF